Described below is a single T cell receptor beta chain sequence and its context. Its cognate antigen is unknown. These data originate in a study of a mutant IDH1 vaccine in newly diagnosed glioma. Across the whole study: All eight of the vaccinations patients received fell in weeks 1, 3, 5, 7, 11, 15, 19 and 23. Beginning 4-6 weeks after radiotherapy alone, or with temozolomide cycles, vaccination took place. The sex distribution of treated patients was around 60% male and about 40% female, with a mean age of roughly 40 years.

The data were produced by immunoSEQ multiplex PCR, yet TCRdb's version contains in-frame clones alone and is incomplete. The repertoire holds under 40,000 clones, with under 80% as singletons. Points from the study as a whole: Induction of immune responses by the vaccine occurred in about 93% of patients.

CDR1 is LNHDA, CDR2 SQIVND, per germline (reference sequence). The CDR3 length is 15 residues. V lost 5 bases to trimming and J lost 3 bases, with 17 bases between them. Time point of the sample: week 11, during vaccination. Vaccination used 300 ug of mutant IDH1 20-mer peptide per dose, with topical imiquimod. This TCR was sampled from a man aged 25-40 years with glioma. Material: PBMCs, obtained from a glioma patient whose treatment included an IDH1 peptide vaccine. The rearrangement links TRBV19 to TRBJ2-7; tentative D call: TRBD1 (6 bases). The CDR3 here is CASSSHRAGLYEQYF. CDR3 in DNA: TGTGCCAGTAGTTCCCACAGGGCGGGTCTCTACGAGCAGTACTTC.